These T cell receptor beta chains were read from a single sample in a study of regulatory T cells in long-lasting Graves disease. Via MiXCR, TCRdb re-called the multiplex PCR reads, giving one row per CDR3 protein. The sample includes 400,000 to 500,000 distinct CDR3 sequences, 15% to 20% of them seen just once. These data are also associated with another study on T cells in Graves' hyperthyroidism and ophthalmopathy.

Material: peripheral blood mononuclear cells (PBMCs), obtained at new diagnosis, from a patient treated with antithyroid drugs. The receptors were sampled from a woman aged 25-40 years with Graves disease. CDR3s include the opening cysteine and the closing phenylalanine or tryptophan. A D gene is named only where the DNA matches it firmly. Clone sizes are given selectively: once, few, many, or a class where the clone is expanded.

>.|TRBJ1-5|TRBV20-1|few
CSARGEGTNQPQHF
TGCAGTGCTAGGGGGGAGGGCACTAATCAGCCCCAGCATTTT
>.|TRBJ1-2|TRBV3-1|many
CASSQDVLSRGYTF
TGTGCCAGCAGCCAAGACGTTCTATCGAGGGGCTACACCTTC
>.|TRBJ1-2|TRBV20-1|few
CSAIRQDSDGYTF
TGCAGTGCTATAAGACAGGATTCGGATGGCTACACCTTC
>.|TRBJ2-2|TRBV6-2/TRBV6-3|.
CASSYSLSGELFF
TGTGCCAGCAGTTACTCGCTTAGCGGGGAGCTGTTTTTT
>TRBD1|TRBJ1-5|TRBV2|many
CASSPRLGGGNQPQHF
TGTGCCAGCAGTCCTCGTTTAGGGGGCGGCAATCAGCCCCAGCATTTT
>TRBD1|TRBJ1-3|TRBV5-1|.
CASSNSGTASGNTIYF
TGCGCCAGCAGTAATTCCGGGACAGCCTCTGGAAACACCATATATTTT
>TRBD1|TRBJ1-1|TRBV2|many
CASRGLTGPRGEAFF
TGTGCCAGCAGGGGACTGACAGGGCCAAGGGGTGAAGCTTTCTTT
>.|TRBJ1-1|TRBV5-1|many
CASSTDGRNTEAFF
TGCGCCAGCAGCACGGATGGACGGAACACTGAAGCTTTCTTT
>.|TRBJ1-1|TRBV6-1|many
CASSEVFRGRQNTEAFF
TGTGCCAGCAGTGAAGTATTTAGGGGCAGACAAAACACTGAAGCTTTCTTT
>.|TRBJ1-2|TRBV2|.
CASRPYGPGGNYGYTF
TGTGCCAGCAGGCCGTATGGCCCGGGTGGGAACTATGGCTACACCTTC
>.|TRBJ2-7|TRBV2|many
CASTWTASYEQYF
TGTGCCAGCACCTGGACGGCTTCCTACGAGCAGTACTTC
>TRBD1|TRBJ1-5|TRBV6-2/TRBV6-3|many
CASRGTGDKYNQPQHF
TGTGCCAGCAGGGGTACAGGGGATAAGTACAATCAGCCCCAGCATTTT
>TRBD2|TRBJ2-7|TRBV18|many
CASSPWGGFYEQYF
TGTGCCAGCTCACCATGGGGGGGGTTCTACGAGCAGTACTTC
>.|TRBJ2-7|TRBV28|many
CASTPGGGDTYEQYF
TGTGCCAGCACCCCCGGGGGAGGAGATACCTACGAGCAGTACTTC
>TRBD2|TRBJ2-7|TRBV2|many
CASMRGNSPYF
TGTGCCAGCATGCGGGGGAACTCTCCGTACTTC
>.|TRBJ2-7|TRBV6-2/TRBV6-3|few
CASSFDHPQYYEQYF
TGTGCCAGCAGTTTTGACCACCCCCAATACTACGAGCAGTACTTC
>.|TRBJ1-1|TRBV5-1|many
CASSLGGVLTDTEAFF
TGCGCCAGCAGCTTAGGGGGGGTCCTGACGGACACTGAAGCTTTCTTT
>.|TRBJ2-1|TRBV5-6|.
CASSPYFSGPQSF
TGTGCCAGCAGCCCGTACTTTAGCGGCCCGCAGTCCTTC
>.|TRBJ2-1|TRBV10-3|many
CAVGGNEQFF
TGTGCCGTGGGCGGTAATGAGCAGTTCTTC
>.|TRBJ1-2|TRBV30|many
CAWTGAVYGYTF
TGTGCCTGGACAGGGGCGGTCTATGGCTACACCTTC
>TRBD1|TRBJ1-5|TRBV24-1|many
CATSDSRQGTNQPQHF
TGTGCCACCAGTGATTCGAGACAGGGGACCAATCAGCCCCAGCATTTT
>.|TRBJ1-2|TRBV28|.
CASMGTGRYTF
TGTGCCAGCATGGGCACAGGGCGCTACACCTTC
>.|TRBJ1-2|TRBV11-3|many
CASSLVGVRGIRGYTF
TGTGCCAGCAGCTTAGTAGGGGTTCGAGGGATTCGGGGCTACACCTTC
>.|TRBJ1-4|TRBV30|many
CAWSTPPRGWDEKLFF
TGTGCCTGGAGTACACCACCGCGGGGGTGGGATGAAAAACTGTTTTTT
>TRBD1|TRBJ2-2|TRBV20-1|many
CSAPRDRGGELFF
TGCAGTGCCCCCCGGGACAGGGGAGGGGAGCTGTTTTTT
>TRBD2|TRBJ2-1|TRBV27|many
CASSLLSGTREREQFF
TGTGCCAGCAGTTTATTAAGCGGGACGCGTGAACGTGAGCAGTTCTTC
>.|TRBJ2-2|TRBV27|many
CASSPATEAGELFF
TGTGCCAGCAGCCCCGCCACAGAGGCCGGGGAGCTGTTTTTT
>.|TRBJ2-5|TRBV28|many
CASRGLTQYF
TGTGCCAGCAGAGGGTTGACCCAGTACTTC
>TRBD2|TRBJ2-1|TRBV20-1|many
CSARRVGGNNEQFF
TGCAGTGCTAGACGGGTGGGAGGGAACAATGAGCAGTTCTTC
>TRBD1|TRBJ2-2|TRBV4-3|.
CASSQEGRGQTGELFF
TGCGCCAGCAGCCAAGAGGGCAGGGGGCAAACCGGGGAGCTGTTTTTT
>.|TRBJ1-1|TRBV5-1|many
CASSLGSVNTEAFF
TGTGCCAGCAGCTTGGGATCCGTGAACACTGAAGCTTTCTTT
>.|TRBJ2-3|TRBV28|many
CASNSIPTSTDTQYF
TGTGCCAGCAACTCCATCCCAACTAGCACAGATACGCAGTATTTT
>.|TRBJ2-7|TRBV28|.
CASSLYPDPAYEQYF
TGTGCCAGCAGTTTATATCCGGACCCCGCCTACGAGCAGTACTTC
>TRBD1|TRBJ2-7|TRBV27|many
CASSLYPGQGAKQYF
TGTGCCAGCAGTTTATATCCGGGACAGGGGGCGAAGCAGTACTTC
>TRBD1|TRBJ2-7|TRBV18|.
CASSPGTGKGYEQYF
TGTGCCAGCTCACCAGGGACAGGGAAGGGCTACGAGCAGTACTTC
>.|TRBJ2-3|TRBV5-1|many
CASSLLGAFQADTQYF
TGCGCCAGCAGCTTGCTGGGGGCCTTTCAGGCAGATACGCAGTATTTT
>.|TRBJ1-1|TRBV29-1|.
CSVATFPNTEAFF
TGCAGCGTTGCTACCTTTCCTAACACTGAAGCTTTCTTT
>.|TRBJ1-3|TRBV6-2/TRBV6-3|.
CASSYPFGNTIYF
TGTGCCAGCAGTTACCCCTTCGGAAACACCATATATTTT